This TCR beta chain was obtained from a study of CD8 T cells in ankylosing spondylitis. The study, taken as a whole, reports: A TCR beta motif made of about 8 highly homologous variants seemed typical of ankylosing spondylitis blood. Reportedly, disease-linked clones are significantly enriched in ankylosing spondylitis patients' matched synovial fluid. Researchers report that disease-linked clones proved CD8+ and relatively rare in peripheral blood.

This CDR3 is built from 14 residues. Looked up from germline, CDR1 is LNHNV and CDR2 is YYDKDF (reference sequence). Trimming took off 0 bases at V and 4 bases at J, with 7 bases between the two ends. In this sample, this clonotype turned up a few times. The target antigen is unknown. A quantitative 5'-RACE method, one with molecular barcodes, was used to make TCR beta libraries. TCRdb reprocessed the 5' RACE reads with MiXCR, giving one entry per CDR3 protein. The sample lists 340,000 or so distinct CDR3 sequences, about 15% occurring once. The chain links TRBV15 to TRBJ2-1; D remains ambiguous. The clonotype originates from a male donor with ankylosing spondylitis or in good health (not recorded which). The specimen was blood, either unsorted or a sorted T cell fraction (not recorded which). The chain's CDR3 is CATSREAEYNEQFF. The CDR3 DNA reads as TGTGCCACCAGCAGAGAGGCAGAATACAATGAGCAGTTCTTC.